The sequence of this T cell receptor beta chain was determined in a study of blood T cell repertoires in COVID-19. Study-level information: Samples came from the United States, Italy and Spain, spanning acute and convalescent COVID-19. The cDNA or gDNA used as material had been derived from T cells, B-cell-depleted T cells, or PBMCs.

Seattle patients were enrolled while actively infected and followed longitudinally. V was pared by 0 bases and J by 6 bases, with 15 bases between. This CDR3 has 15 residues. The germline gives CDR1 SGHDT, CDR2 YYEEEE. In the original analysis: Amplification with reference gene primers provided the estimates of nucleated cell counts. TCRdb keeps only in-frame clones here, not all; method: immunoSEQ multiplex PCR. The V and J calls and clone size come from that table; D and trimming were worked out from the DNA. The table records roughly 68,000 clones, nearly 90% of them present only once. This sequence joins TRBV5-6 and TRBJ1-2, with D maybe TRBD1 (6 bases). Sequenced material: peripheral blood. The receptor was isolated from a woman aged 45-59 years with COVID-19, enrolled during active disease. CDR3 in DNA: TGTGCCAGCAGCTTGGTGGGCGGGGGGGCCGATGGCTACACCTTC. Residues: CASSLVGGGADGYTF.